The 12 T cell receptor beta chains below were found in one sample sequenced in a study of CD8 T cells in ankylosing spondylitis. In TCRdb, the 5' RACE reads were re-called with MiXCR into one record per CDR3 protein. Of around 890,000 distinct CDR3 sequences listed, 12% are singletons. No antigens are known for them. Study-wide findings and caveats: Made up of about eight highly homologous variants, a TCR beta motif appeared characteristic of ankylosing spondylitis blood.

Sequencing input: blood, either unsorted or a sorted T cell fraction (not recorded which). The receptors derive from a male donor with ankylosing spondylitis.

This clonotype was seen many times. The chain employs TRBV11-2 and TRBJ1-5; possibly TRBD1 for D (5 bases). The CDR3 has 13 residues. The ends were cut back, 6 bases at V and 4 bases at J, with 10 bases in the middle. Germline CDR1 is SGHAT and CDR2 is FQNNGV. In DNA, the CDR3 is TGTGCCAGCAGTTTGCCAGGGAATCAGCCCCAGCATTTT. Translation gives CASSLPGNQPQHF.

This clonotype was counted between two and nine times. The chain recombines TRBV6-5 with TRBJ2-5, with 7 bases that match TRBD1. The germline CDR1 and CDR2 sequences are MNHEY and SVGAGI. V shed 3 bases, J shed 3 bases, and the junction held 4 bases outside the gene matches. The CDR3 covers 14 residues. Here the CDR3 DNA reads TGTGCCAGCAGTTATGTGACAGGGAAAGAGACCCAGTACTTC. Its protein product is CASSYVTGKETQYF.

The sample holds many counts of this clonotype. The rearrangement uses TRBV9 and TRBJ1-3, with unresolved D. V shed 4 bases and J shed 0 bases, with 14 bases lying between them. The CDR3 contains 16 residues. Looked up from germline, CDR1 is SGDLS and CDR2 is YYNGEE. The CDR3 loop reads CASSPSDRASGNTIYF. The CDR3 coding sequence is TGTGCCAGCAGCCCCTCGGACCGAGCCTCTGGAAACACCATATATTTT. The variable domain in full, completed from reference TRBV9 and TRBJ1-3, reads DSGVTQTPKHLITATGQRVTLRCSPRSGDLSVYWYQQSLDQGLQFLIQYYNGEERAKGNILERFSAQQFPDLHSELNLSSLELGDSALYFCASSPSDRASGNTIYFGEGSWLTVV.

This clonotype was detected only a few times. The gene calls are TRBV29-1 and TRBJ1-1; tentatively, D is TRBD1 (5 bases). The germline V and J ends were trimmed by 4 bases and 5 bases, with 17 bases remaining between them. Germline CDR1 reads SQVTM; CDR2 reads ANQGSEA. The CDR3 sequence is 14 residues long. The CDR3 DNA reads TGCAGCGTTGCGGTAGAGGGTAAGGGGACTGAAGCTTTCTTT. Amino acids: CSVAVEGKGTEAFF.

This clonotype was seen a handful of times. V and J are TRBV5-1 and TRBJ2-3, with 16 bases aligning to TRBD2. J gave up 5 bases and V 4 bases, and 10 bases lay outside the gene matches. From germline, CDR1 is SGHRS and CDR2 YFSETQ. CDR3 length: 18 residues. The CDR3 loop is CASSTSGTSGRAKDTQYF. In DNA, the CDR3 is TGCGCCAGCAGCACTTCCGGGACTAGCGGGAGGGCGAAAGATACGCAGTATTTT.

This chain uses TRBV20-1 with TRBJ2-5; no clear D. The V and J ends lost 1 base and 2 bases respectively, with 8 bases between them. Germline CDR1 is DFQATT and CDR2 is SNEGSKA (reference sequence). The CDR3 totals 13 residues. The CDR3 spells CSARVVTQETQYF. The CDR3 coding sequence is TGCAGTGCTAGAGTTGTGACACAAGAGACCCAGTACTTC.

This clonotype has a handful of counts. The chain is built from TRBV15 and TRBJ2-3; 8 bases agree with TRBD2. This CDR3 spans 16 amino acids. Trimming cost V 2 bases and J 0 bases; bases outside gene matches: 4. Looked up from germline, CDR1 is LNHNV and CDR2 is YYDKDF (reference sequence). Written as DNA, the CDR3 is TGTGCCACCAGCAGAACACCTAGCGGGAGCACAGATACGCAGTATTTT. This codes for CATSRTPSGSTDTQYF.

This clonotype was seen only a few times. The junction departs from germline at one end; a sequencing error may be responsible. The V call is TRBV5-1, the J call TRBJ1-1; TRBD1 aligns across 9 bases. This CDR3 region has 11 residues. Germline CDR1 and CDR2: SGHRS and YFSETQ. CDR3 sequence (DNA): TGCGCAAGCGACCGGGACAGGGACTTCTCCTTT. It encodes CASDRDRDFSF.

This clonotype appeared many times. V usage is TRBV12-3 or TRBV12-4 and J usage is TRBJ1-1, with no clear D. V lost 3 bases and J lost 1, with 6 bases in between. The CDR3 runs 13 residues. In DNA, the CDR3 is TGTGCCAGCAGTTTTCTGACGAACACTGAAGCTTTCTTT. Protein sequence: CASSFLTNTEAFF.

The V gene is TRBV10-3, the J gene TRBJ2-1; D is unresolved. Germline values: CDR1 ENHRY, CDR2 SYGVKD. V lost 0 bases and J 5 bases, leaving 5 bases between the germline ends. There are 13 residues in the CDR3. The chain's CDR3 is CAISESGDNEQFF. The CDR3, as DNA: TGTGCCATCAGTGAGTCTGGGGACAATGAGCAGTTCTTC.

This clonotype was picked up many times. V is TRBV20-1 and J is TRBJ2-5; no firm D call. The CDR3 runs 14 residues. The germline CDR1 and CDR2 sequences are DFQATT and SNEGSKA (reference sequence). The V end lost 1 base, the J end lost 5 bases, and 14 bases lay between the germline ends. The CDR3 DNA is TGCAGTGCTAGAGGGGCCTTATGGCGGGAGACCCAGTACTTC. Amino acid sequence: CSARGALWRETQYF.

This clonotype came up a few times. The chain is built from TRBV27 and TRBJ1-1; D unresolved. The germline gives CDR1 MNHEY, CDR2 SMNVEV (reference sequence). V lost 4 bases and J 6 bases, leaving 0 bases between the germline ends. CDR3 length equals 9 residues. CDR3 protein: CASSSEAFF. The DNA for the CDR3 is TGTGCCAGCAGTTCTGAAGCTTTCTTT.